This TCR beta chain was observed in a study of response to subunit inactivated influenza vaccine. This clonotype has a count of ten or more. Its target is unknown. At one boundary the junction diverges from the germline segment, which might be a read error. This CDR3 is built from 14 residues. Germline CDR1 and CDR2: SGHRS and YFSETQ. TCRdb re-called the RT-PCR reads with MiXCR, one entry per CDR3 protein. Of 500,000 to 750,000 distinct CDR3 sequences in the sample, about 15% were seen once. The study, taken as a whole, reports: The authors put forward the suggestion that each seasonal influenza vaccination may bring in only a limited number of new T cells.

The sequence came from a man aged 45-65 years who received an inactivated influenza vaccine. The chain uses TRBV5-1 and TRBJ2-2; 10 nucleotides agree with TRBD1. Sequenced here: PBMCs from blood, sampled about 12 days after vaccination. The CDR3 bases are TGCGCCAGCATGACAGGGGGCAACATCGGGGAGCTGTTTTTT. This codes for CASMTGGNIGELFF. Using reference TRBV5-1 and TRBJ2-2 for the parts outside the CDR3, the full variable domain is KAGVTQTPRYLIKTRGQQVTLSCSPISGHRSVSWYQQTPGQGLQFLFEYFSETQRNKGNFPGRFSGRQFSNSRSEMNVSTLELGDSALYLCASMTGGNIGELFFGEGSRLTVL.